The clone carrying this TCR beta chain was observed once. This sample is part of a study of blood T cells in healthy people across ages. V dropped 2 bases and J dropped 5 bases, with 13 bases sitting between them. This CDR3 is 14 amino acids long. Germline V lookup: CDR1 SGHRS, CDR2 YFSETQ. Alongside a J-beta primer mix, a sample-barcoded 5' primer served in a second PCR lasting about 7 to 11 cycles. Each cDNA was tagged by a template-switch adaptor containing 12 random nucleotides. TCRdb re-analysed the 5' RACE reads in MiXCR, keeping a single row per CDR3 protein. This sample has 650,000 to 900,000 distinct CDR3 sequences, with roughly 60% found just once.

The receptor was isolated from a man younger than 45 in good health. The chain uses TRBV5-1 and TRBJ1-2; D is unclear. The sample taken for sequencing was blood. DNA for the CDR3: TGCGCCAGCAGCTTCGGAGGCCACCAGTATGGCTACACCTTC. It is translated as CASSFGGHQYGYTF.